What follows describes a single TCR beta chain. Its antigen is as yet unknown. The record originates from a study of cytomegalovirus exposure and HLA in healthy donors. Study at large: Earlier work reported 117 million unique TCR beta sequences from about 200 million T cells.

Trimming pared 7 bases from V and 0 bases from J, leaving 13 bases between. The germline CDR1 and CDR2 sequences are MNHEY and SVGAGI. The CDR3 spans 14 residues. PCR employed 60 Vbeta and 13 Jbeta primers. Sequencing used immunoSEQ multiplex PCR; TCRdb keeps in-frame clones, though not all of them. Among roughly 160,000 clones, more than 65% were seen once, and the ten largest hold approximately 1.6%. General study points: A previous analysis found most TCR beta V segments productive roughly 87% or roughly 30% of the time. Usually a TCR sequence was rare, but some public TCRs were found in many donors. Only CMV serostatus was available as immune exposure information.

The chain uses TRBV6-5 and TRBJ2-7; D is ambiguous. Sequencing was done on a sample of PBMCs. The receptor comes from a woman in her 30s in good health and CMV-seronegative. CDR3 region: CASTRGGSSYEQYF. CDR3 DNA sequence: TGTGCCAGCACCCGAGGCGGAAGCTCCTACGAGCAGTACTTC.